What follows are 9 T cell receptor beta chains derived from one specimen sequenced in a study of blood T cell repertoires in COVID-19. Profiled with immunoSEQ multiplex PCR; TCRdb holds only in-frame clones, not every one. The sample records around 58,000 clones, 88% being singletons. The specimen was peripheral blood. The receptors derive from a woman aged 60 to 75 with COVID-19, enrolled during active disease.

The chain uses TRBV6-2 or TRBV6-3 and TRBJ1-4; D perhaps matches TRBD1 (5 bases). The CDR3 loop spans 15 amino acids. V shed 6 bases and J shed 7 bases, with 18 bases lying between them. Germline V gene sequence: CDR1 MNHEY, CDR2 SVGEGT. CDR3: CASSLYKGLAEKLFF. The CDR3 DNA is TGTGCCAGCAGCCTATACAAGGGGCTGGCTGAAAAACTGTTTTTT.

This sequence joins TRBV4-2 and TRBJ1-1, with D tentatively TRBD1 (5 bases). Trimming removed 6 bases at V and 6 bases at J, with 26 bases between. CDR1 is LGHNA and CDR2 is YNFKEQ in the germline V gene. This CDR3 contains 17 residues. The CDR3 here is CASREQGSGEFYAEAFF. CDR3 nucleotide sequence: TGTGCCAGCAGAGAGCAGGGATCGGGGGAATTCTACGCTGAAGCTTTCTTT.

The chain employs TRBV18 and TRBJ1-3; 7 bases are shared with TRBD1. The germline gives CDR1 KGHSH, CDR2 LQKENI. The V segment lost 6 bases and the J segment 2 bases; nucleotides outside the gene matches: 7. The CDR3 length is 15 residues. CDR3 nucleotide sequence: TGTGCCAGCTCGCAACAGGGGATACCTGGAAACACCATATATTTT. Translated, it gives CASSQQGIPGNTIYF. The full variable domain, with the rest looked up from reference TRBV18 and TRBJ1-3, is NAGVMQNPRHLVRRRGQEARLRCSPMKGHSHVYWYRQLPEEGLKFMVYLQKENIIDESGMPKERFSAEFPKEGPSILRIQQVVRGDSAAYFCASSQQGIPGNTIYFGEGSWLTVV.

The J gene is TRBJ2-5, the V gene TRBV5-1; a weak D match, TRBD2 (6 bases). The CDR3 contains 20 residues. The V end lost 1 base, the J end lost 5 bases, and 30 bases lay between the germline ends. Germline CDR1 is SGHRS and CDR2 is YFSETQ. In DNA form, the CDR3 reads TGCGCCAGCAGCTTGTTTGGTTTGGCGGGGCGGGCCACACTTAGGGAGACCCAGTACTTC. Protein: CASSLFGLAGRATLRETQYF.

The V and J genes are TRBV2 and TRBJ2-5, with D perhaps TRBD2 (6 bases). Trimming took 9 bases from V and 4 from J, leaving 18 bases between them. The CDR3 contains 14 residues. Germline CDR1 reads SNHLY; CDR2 reads FYNNEI. CDR3 protein: CASRPIIGGETQYF. CDR3 DNA: TGTGCCAGTAGGCCGATCATCGGGGGAGAGACCCAGTACTTC.

V usage is TRBV7-2 and J usage is TRBJ2-3; a possible D gene is TRBD2 (6 bases). Trimming took 5 bases from V and 2 from J, leaving 14 bases between them. Germline CDR1 and CDR2: SGHTA and FQGNSA. CDR3 length: 15 amino acids. The DNA of the CDR3 is TGTGCCAGCAGCCCTATGCGGGACCCCACAGATACGCAGTATTTT. Amino acids: CASSPMRDPTDTQYF.

The chain couples TRBV19 to TRBJ1-5; D is perhaps TRBD1 (5 bases). This CDR3 region has 14 residues. The germline V gene encodes CDR1 LNHDA and CDR2 SQIVND (reference sequence). Trimming took 4 bases from V and 6 from J, leaving 13 bases between them. The CDR3 DNA sequence: TGTGCCAGTAGTACAAACGGGGGTAGTCAGCCCCAGCATTTT. Protein product: CASSTNGGSQPQHF.

The chain uses TRBV24-1 and TRBJ2-6, with D maybe TRBD1 (5 bases). CDR1 is KGHDR, CDR2 SFDVKD, per germline. Trimming left V 2 bases short and J 4 bases short, with 8 bases between. This CDR3 region has 15 residues. The CDR3 loop reads CATSDSGSGANVLTF. CDR3 nucleotide sequence: TGTGCCACCAGTGATTCAGGGTCGGGGGCCAACGTCCTGACTTTC.

This clone was recorded only once. The V and J genes are TRBV27 and TRBJ1-2; tentatively, D is TRBD1 (5 bases). Trimming stripped 8 bases from V and 2 bases from J, with 15 bases between. The germline CDR1 and CDR2 sequences are MNHEY and SMNVEV (reference sequence). The CDR3 has 14 residues. The CDR3 DNA reads as TGTGCCAGCCGAAGTGGGGGGGGAAACTATGGCTACACCTTC. It yields the protein CASRSGGGNYGYTF.